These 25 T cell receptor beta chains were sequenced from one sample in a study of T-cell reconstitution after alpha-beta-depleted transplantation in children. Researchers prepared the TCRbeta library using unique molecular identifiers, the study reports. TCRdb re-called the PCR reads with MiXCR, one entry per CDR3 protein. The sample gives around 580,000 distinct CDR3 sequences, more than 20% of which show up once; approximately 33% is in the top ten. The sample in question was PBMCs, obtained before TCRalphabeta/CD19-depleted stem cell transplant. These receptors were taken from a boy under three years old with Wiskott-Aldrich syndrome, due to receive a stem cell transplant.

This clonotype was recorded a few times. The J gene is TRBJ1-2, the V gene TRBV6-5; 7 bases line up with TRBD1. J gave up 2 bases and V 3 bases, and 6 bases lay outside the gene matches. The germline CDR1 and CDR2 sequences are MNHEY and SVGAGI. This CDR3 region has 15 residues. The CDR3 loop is CASSYSGQLNYGYTF. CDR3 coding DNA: TGTGCCAGCAGTTATTCGGGACAGCTAAACTATGGCTACACCTTC.

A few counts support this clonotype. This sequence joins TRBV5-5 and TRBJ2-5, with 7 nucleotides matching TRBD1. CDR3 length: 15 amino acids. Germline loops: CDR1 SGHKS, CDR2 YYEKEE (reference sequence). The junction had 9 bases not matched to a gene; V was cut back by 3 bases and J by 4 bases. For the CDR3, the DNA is TGTGCCAGCAGCTGGGATCCGACAGGGTCAGAGACCCAGTACTTC. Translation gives CASSWDPTGSETQYF.

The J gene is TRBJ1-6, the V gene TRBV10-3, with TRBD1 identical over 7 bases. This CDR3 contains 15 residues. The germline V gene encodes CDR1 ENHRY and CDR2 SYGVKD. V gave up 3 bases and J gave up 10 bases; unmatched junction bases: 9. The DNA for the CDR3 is TGTGCCATCAGTGAAGCCGGGACAGTGGGCTCACCCCTCCACTTT. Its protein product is CAISEAGTVGSPLHF.

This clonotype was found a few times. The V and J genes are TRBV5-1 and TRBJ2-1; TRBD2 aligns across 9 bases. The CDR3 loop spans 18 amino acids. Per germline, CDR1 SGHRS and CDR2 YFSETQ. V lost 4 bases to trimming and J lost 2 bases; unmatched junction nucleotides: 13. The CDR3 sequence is CASSLLAGLQFTYNEQFF. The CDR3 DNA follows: TGCGCCAGCAGCCTACTAGCGGGTCTGCAATTTACCTACAATGAGCAGTTCTTC.

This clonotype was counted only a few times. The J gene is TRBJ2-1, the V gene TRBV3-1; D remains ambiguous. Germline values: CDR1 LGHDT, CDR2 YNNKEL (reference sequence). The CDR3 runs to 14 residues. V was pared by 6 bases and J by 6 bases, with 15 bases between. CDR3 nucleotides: TGTGCCAGCAGTCCCTCACTAACGAGCAATGAGCAGTTCTTC. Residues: CASSPSLTSNEQFF.

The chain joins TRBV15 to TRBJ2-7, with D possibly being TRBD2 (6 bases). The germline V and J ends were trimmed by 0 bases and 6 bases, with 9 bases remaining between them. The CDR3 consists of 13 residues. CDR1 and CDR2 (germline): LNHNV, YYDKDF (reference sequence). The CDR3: CATSRDRRGEQYF. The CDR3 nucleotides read TGTGCCACCAGCAGAGATCGGAGGGGCGAGCAGTACTTC.

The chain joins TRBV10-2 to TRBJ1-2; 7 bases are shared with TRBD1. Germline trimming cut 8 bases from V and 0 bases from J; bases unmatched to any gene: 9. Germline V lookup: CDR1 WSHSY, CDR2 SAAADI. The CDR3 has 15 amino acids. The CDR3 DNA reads TGCGCCAGCCGTACATCCGGGACAGCTAACTATGGCTACACCTTC. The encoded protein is CASRTSGTANYGYTF.

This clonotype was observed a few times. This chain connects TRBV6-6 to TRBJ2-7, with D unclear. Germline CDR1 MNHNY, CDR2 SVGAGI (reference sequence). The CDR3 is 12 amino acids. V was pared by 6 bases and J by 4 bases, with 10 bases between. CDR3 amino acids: CASSLLEYEQYF. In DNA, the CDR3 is TGTGCCAGCAGCCTACTGGAATACGAGCAGTACTTC.

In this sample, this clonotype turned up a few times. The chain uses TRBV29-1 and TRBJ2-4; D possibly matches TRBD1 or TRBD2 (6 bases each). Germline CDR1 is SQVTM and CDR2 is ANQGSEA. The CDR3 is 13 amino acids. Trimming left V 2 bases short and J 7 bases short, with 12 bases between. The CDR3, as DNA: TGCAGCGTTGAATCGGGGGCAAGGAACATTCAGTACTTC. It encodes CSVESGARNIQYF.

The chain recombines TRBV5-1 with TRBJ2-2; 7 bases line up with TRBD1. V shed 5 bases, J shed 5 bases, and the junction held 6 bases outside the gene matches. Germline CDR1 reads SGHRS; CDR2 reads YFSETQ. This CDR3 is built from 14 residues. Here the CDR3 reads CASSDRVGTGELFF. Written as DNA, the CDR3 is TGCGCCAGCAGTGACAGGGTTGGAACCGGGGAGCTGTTTTTT.

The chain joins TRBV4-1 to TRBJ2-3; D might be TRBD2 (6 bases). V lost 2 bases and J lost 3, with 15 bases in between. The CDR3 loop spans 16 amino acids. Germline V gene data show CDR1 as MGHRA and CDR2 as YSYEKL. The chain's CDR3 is CASSQWSGVGTDTQYF. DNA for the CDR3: TGCGCCAGCAGCCAATGGTCGGGAGTTGGGACAGATACGCAGTATTTT.

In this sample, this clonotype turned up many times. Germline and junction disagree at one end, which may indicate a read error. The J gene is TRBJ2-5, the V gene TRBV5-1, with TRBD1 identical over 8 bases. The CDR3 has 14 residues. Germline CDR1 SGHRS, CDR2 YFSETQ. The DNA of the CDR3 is TGTGCCAGCAGCTTGAGGACAGGGCAAGAGACCCAGTACTTC. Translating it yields CASSLRTGQETQYF.

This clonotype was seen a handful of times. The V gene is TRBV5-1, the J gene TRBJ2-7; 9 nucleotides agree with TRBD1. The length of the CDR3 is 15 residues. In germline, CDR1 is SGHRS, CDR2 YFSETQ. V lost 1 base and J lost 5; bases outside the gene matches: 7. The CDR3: CASSLPGQGLNEQYF. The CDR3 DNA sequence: TGCGCCAGCAGCTTGCCGGGACAGGGTTTGAACGAGCAGTACTTC.

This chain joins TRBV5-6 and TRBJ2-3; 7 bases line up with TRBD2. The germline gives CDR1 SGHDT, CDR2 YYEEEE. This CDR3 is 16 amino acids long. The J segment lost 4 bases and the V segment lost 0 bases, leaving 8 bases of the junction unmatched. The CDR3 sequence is CASSLARGRRSDTQYF. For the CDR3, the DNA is TGTGCCAGCAGCTTGGCTCGCGGGAGACGGTCAGATACGCAGTATTTT.

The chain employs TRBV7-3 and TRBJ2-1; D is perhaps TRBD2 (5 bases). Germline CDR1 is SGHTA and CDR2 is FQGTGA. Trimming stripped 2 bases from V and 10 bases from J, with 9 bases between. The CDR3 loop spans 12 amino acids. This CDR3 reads CASSLSGVEQFF. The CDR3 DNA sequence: TGTGCCAGCAGCTTATCCGGGGTCGAGCAGTTCTTC. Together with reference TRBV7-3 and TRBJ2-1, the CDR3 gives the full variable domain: GAGVSQTPSNKVTEKGKYVELRCDPISGHTALYWYRQSLGQGPEFLIYFQGTGAADDSGLPNDRFFAVRPEGSVSTLKIQRTERGDSAVYLCASSLSGVEQFFGPGTRLTVL.

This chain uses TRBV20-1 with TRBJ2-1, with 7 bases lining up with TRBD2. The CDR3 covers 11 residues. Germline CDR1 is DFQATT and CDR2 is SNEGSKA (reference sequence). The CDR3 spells CSVSGYNEQFF. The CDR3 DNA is TGCAGCGTTAGCGGGTACAATGAGCAGTTCTTC.

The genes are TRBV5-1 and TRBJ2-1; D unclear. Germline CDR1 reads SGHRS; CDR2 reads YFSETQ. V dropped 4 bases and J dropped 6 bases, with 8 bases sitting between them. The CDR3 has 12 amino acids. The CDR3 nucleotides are TGCGCCAGCAGCATGACTTTCAATGAGCAGTTCTTC. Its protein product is CASSMTFNEQFF.

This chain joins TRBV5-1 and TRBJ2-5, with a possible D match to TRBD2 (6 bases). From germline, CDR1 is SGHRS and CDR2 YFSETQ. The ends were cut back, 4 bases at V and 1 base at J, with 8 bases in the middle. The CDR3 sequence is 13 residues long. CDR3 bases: TGCGCCAGCAGCAGGGACTTCCAAGAGACCCAGTACTTC. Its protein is CASSRDFQETQYF.

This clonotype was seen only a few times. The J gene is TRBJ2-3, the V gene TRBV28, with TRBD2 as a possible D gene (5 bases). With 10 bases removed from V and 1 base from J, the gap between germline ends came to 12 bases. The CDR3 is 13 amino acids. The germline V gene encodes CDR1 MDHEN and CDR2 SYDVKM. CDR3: CAITRVGTDTQYF. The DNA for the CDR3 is TGTGCCATCACGAGGGTAGGCACAGATACGCAGTATTTT.

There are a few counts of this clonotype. The chain's CDR3 is CSARDRLVGTGFEDTQYF. The DNA for the CDR3 is TGCAGTGCTAGAGATAGGCTCGTCGGGACAGGGTTTGAAGATACGCAGTATTTT. The chain has TRBV20-1 and TRBJ2-3; 9 bases are shared with TRBD1. Germline values: CDR1 DFQATT, CDR2 SNEGSKA (reference sequence). The length of the CDR3 is 18 residues. With 0 bases clipped from V and 5 bases from J, the junction kept 15 bases outside the gene matches.

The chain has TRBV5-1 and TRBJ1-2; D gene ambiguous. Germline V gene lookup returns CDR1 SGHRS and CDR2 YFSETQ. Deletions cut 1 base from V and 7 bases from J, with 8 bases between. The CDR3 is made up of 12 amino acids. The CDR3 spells CASSLPVGGYTF. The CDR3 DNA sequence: TGCGCCAGCAGCTTGCCAGTGGGTGGCTACACCTTC. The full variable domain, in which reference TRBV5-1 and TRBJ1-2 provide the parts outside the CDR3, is KAGVTQTPRYLIKTRGQQVTLSCSPISGHRSVSWYQQTPGQGLQFLFEYFSETQRNKGNFPGRFSGRQFSNSRSEMNVSTLELGDSALYLCASSLPVGGYTFGSGTRLTVV.

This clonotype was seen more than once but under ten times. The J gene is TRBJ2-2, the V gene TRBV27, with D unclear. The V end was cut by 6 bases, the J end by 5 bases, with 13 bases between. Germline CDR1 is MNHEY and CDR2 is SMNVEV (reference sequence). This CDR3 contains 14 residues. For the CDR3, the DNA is TGTGCCAGCAGCCACACGGCCCGAACCGGGGAGCTGTTTTTT. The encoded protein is CASSHTARTGELFF.

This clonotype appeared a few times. In nucleotides, the CDR3 is TGCGCCAGCAGACAAGTTGGCTACGAGCAGTACTTC. Encoded protein: CASRQVGYEQYF. V and J are TRBV5-1 and TRBJ2-7; D not resolved. V dropped 5 bases and J dropped 3 bases, with 9 bases sitting between them. Looked up from germline, CDR1 is SGHRS and CDR2 is YFSETQ. The CDR3 runs to 12 residues.

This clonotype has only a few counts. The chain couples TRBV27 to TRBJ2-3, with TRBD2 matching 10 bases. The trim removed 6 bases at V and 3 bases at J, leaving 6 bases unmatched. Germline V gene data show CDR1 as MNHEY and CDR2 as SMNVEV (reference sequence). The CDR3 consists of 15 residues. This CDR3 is CASRLAGRLTDTQYF. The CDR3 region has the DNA TGTGCCAGCAGACTAGCGGGAAGATTGACAGATACGCAGTATTTT.

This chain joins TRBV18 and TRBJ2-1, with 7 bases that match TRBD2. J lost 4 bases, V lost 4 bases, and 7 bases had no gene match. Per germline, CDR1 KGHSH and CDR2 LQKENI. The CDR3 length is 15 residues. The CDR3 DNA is TGTGCCAGCTCACTGGCGGGAGCGTTTTACAATGAGCAGTTCTTC. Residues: CASSLAGAFYNEQFF.